This TCR beta chain comes out of a study of CD8 T cells in ankylosing spondylitis. Study-level findings and limits: There was reportedly significant enrichment of clones that were disease-linked in matched ankylosing spondylitis synovial fluid. What appeared characteristic of ankylosing spondylitis blood was a TCR beta motif of fewer than ten highly homologous variants. Some motif variants had been reported before (in reactive arthritis synovial fluid and blood).

The CDR3 has 18 residues. Germline V gene lookup returns CDR1 MGHRA and CDR2 YSYEKL. Germline trimming cut 0 bases from V and 0 bases from J; bases unmatched to any gene: 7. 5'-RACE, quantitative and with molecular barcodes, yielded the TCR beta libraries. TCRdb used MiXCR to reprocess the 5' RACE reads, holding one entry per CDR3 protein. The table shows some 200,000 distinct CDR3 sequences, with about 13% occurring only once. This clonotype was picked up many times. The antigen is unknown. This clonotype originated in a male donor with ankylosing spondylitis or in good health (not recorded which). The chain uses TRBV4-1 and TRBJ2-7; 11 positions match TRBD2. The specimen sequenced was blood, either unsorted or a sorted T cell fraction (not recorded which). As DNA, the CDR3 is TGCGCCAGCAGCCAAGACAGTGGCGGGACTAGCGGCTCCTACGAGCAGTACTTC. It codes for CASSQDSGGTSGSYEQYF.